This T cell receptor beta chain is drawn from a study of Ad26.COV2.S vaccination and SARS-CoV-2 variants listed by TCRdb under 2021. Background on the whole study: Vaccine-arm donors came from COV1001, a multicentre, randomized, double-blind, placebo-controlled phase I-IIa trial of Ad26.COV2.S in healthy adults. A total of 32 samples were included in the TCR-sequenced set, comprising around 19 Ad26.COV2.S vaccine recipients, 5 placebo recipients and 8 SARS-CoV-2 convalescent individuals. Trial participants were randomized into five groups of five, in which low-dose or high-dose Ad26.COV2.S was given once or twice, or placebo was given on both occasions. TCRbeta repertoire sequencing served as the tool for gauging how specific and how broad the SARS-CoV-2-reactive T cell receptors were following Ad26.COV2.S vaccination. Blinding of investigators to trial group allocation was maintained during experiments and outcome assessment. Ad26.COV2.S was administered intramuscularly at 5 x 10^10 or 1 x 10^11 viral particles, either as a single shot or as two shots given 56 days apart. What the research found in general, with its limitations: After vaccination, substantial breadth of spike-specific CD8+ and CD4+ T cell responses was reported. Vaccine and placebo recipients had comparable non-spike TCR breadth, which fits with the vaccine containing only spike. Higher spike-specific TCR breadth was observed in Ad26.COV2.S recipients than in placebo recipients (P = 0.0014). The study was not powered to compare responses between vaccine doses or regimens. According to the authors, total T cell responses may have been underestimated by the TCR breadth and depth analyses.

Comments on this clone: The target of this receptor is not known. No much larger clone exists at a distance of one base, and base qualities are not known.

The immunoSEQ Assay was used to sequence TCRbeta CDR3 regions. After extraction, genomic DNA underwent amplification by bias-controlled multiplex PCR, followed by high-throughput sequencing. Per the source publication's procedure: To quantify the absolute abundance of each unique TCRbeta CDR3 region, sequences were collapsed and filtered. T cell fraction was estimated by normalization of TCRbeta template counts to usable DNA, with usable DNA being measured through amplification of reference genes present in all nucleated cells. Repertoire TCRs were annotated as SARS-CoV-2-specific by exact matching of V gene, CDR3 amino acid sequence and J gene to a known reactive TCR set. The reference SARS-CoV-2 TCR set was derived from MIRA and filtered for enrichment in COVID-19-positive ImmuneCODE repertoires, a step that removed public or cross-reactive TCRs. Drawing on the MIRA antigens, annotated TCRs were analysed further at the level of specific ORF or position within ORF. Depth was the summed frequency of annotated unique rearrangements, while breadth was defined as annotated unique rearrangements over total unique productive rearrangements. Group comparisons of TCR breadth used two-sided Wilcoxon rank-sum tests. Held by TCRdb, this immuneACCESS table contains in-frame sequences only and omits some clones. Under half of the omission traces to an unresolved V gene where checked; the cause of the rest is unknown. V, J and clone size are taken as reported in that table, and D and trimming were inferred from the DNA itself. This sample has around 300,000 clones in its table, and about 88% of those were observed once. Around 6.4% of the sample belongs to the ten largest clones.

Reading the label with the study, this specimen's treatment or condition is: some 20 received Ad26.COV2.S at low or high dose, single or two shots; 5 received placebo; per-sample allocation not given. Repertoires of vaccine and placebo recipients were sequenced from samples collected on day 63 after the first injection. Cohort 1b enrolled 25 or so adults aged 18-55 years at a single site in Boston, USA, between 29 July and 7 August 2020. Ad26.COV2.S was a replication-incompetent adenovirus type 26 vector that expressed a prefusion-stabilized SARS-CoV-2 spike protein derived from the original Wuhan strain. This specimen consisted of peripheral blood, obtained in a trial of Ad26.COV2.S vaccine versus placebo. The origin of this receptor is a person between 18 and 65 years old who received the Ad26.COV2.S COVID-19 vaccine or a placebo.

CDR3 loop: CASSLQNQNTEAFF. The DNA reads as follows: TGTGCCAGCAGCTTACAGAATCAGAACACTGAAGCTTTCTTT. The chain was built from TRBV7-9 and TRBJ1-1; the D gene is unclear. Via the germline V gene (reference sequence), CDR1 is SEHNR and CDR2 FQNEAQ. The junction carries 8 bases between V and J, which are trimmed by 2 bases and 1 base respectively. The CDR3 starts with the cysteine, ends with the phenylalanine, and has 14 residues. Just CDR3 DNA is preserved here, 42 bases in frame from base 1.